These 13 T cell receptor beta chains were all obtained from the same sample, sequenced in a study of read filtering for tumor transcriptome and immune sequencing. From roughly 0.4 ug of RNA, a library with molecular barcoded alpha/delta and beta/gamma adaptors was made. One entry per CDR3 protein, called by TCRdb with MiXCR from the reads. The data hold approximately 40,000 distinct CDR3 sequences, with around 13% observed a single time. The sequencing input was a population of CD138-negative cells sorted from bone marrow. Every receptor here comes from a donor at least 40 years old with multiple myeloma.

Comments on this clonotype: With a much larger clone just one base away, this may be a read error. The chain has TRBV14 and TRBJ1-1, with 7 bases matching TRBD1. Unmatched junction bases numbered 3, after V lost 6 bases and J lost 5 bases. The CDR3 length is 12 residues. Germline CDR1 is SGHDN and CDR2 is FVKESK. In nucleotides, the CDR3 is TGTGCCAGCAGGGGACAGTGTACTGAAGCTTTCTTT. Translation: CASRGQCTEAFF.

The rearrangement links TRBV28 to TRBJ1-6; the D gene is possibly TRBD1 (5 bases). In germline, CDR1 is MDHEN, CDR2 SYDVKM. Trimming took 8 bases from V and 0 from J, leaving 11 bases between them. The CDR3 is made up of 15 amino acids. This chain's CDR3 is CASGGSSSYNSPLHF. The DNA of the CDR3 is TGTGCCAGCGGGGGGTCGAGCTCCTATAATTCACCCCTCCACTTT.

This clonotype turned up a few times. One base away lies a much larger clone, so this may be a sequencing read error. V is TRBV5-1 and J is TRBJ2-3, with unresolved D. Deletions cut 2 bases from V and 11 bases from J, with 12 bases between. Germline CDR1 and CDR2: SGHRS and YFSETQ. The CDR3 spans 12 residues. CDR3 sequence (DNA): TGCGCCAGCAGCTTAGGCACTGGAAAGCAGTATTTT. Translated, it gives CASSLGTGKQYF.

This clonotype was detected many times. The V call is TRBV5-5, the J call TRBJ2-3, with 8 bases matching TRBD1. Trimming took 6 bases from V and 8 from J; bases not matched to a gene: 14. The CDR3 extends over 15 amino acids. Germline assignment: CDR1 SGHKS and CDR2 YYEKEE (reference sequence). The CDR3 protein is CASKPGTGSQGTQYF. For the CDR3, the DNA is TGTGCCAGCAAACCCGGGACAGGTTCCCAGGGTACGCAGTATTTT. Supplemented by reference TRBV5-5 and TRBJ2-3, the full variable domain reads DAGVTQSPTHLIKTRGQQVTLRCSPISGHKSVSWYQQVLGQGPQFIFQYYEKEERGRGNFPDRFSARQFPNYSSELNVNALLLGDSALYLCASKPGTGSQGTQYFGPGTRLTVL.

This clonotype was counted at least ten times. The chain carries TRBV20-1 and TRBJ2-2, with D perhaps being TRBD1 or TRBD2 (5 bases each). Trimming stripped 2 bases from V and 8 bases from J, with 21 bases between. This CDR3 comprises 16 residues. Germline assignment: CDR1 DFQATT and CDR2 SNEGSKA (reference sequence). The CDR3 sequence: CSARPLGTPPTGELFF. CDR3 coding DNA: TGCAGTGCTAGACCCTTAGGGACGCCTCCTACAGGGGAGCTGTTTTTT.

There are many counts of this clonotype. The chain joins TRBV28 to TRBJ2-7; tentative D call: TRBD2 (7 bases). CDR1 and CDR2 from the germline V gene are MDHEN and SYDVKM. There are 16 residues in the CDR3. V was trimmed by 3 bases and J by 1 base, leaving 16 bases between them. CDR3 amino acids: CASSFGVGGPSYEQYF. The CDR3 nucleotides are TGTGCCAGCAGTTTTGGGGTCGGGGGGCCGTCCTACGAGCAGTACTTC.

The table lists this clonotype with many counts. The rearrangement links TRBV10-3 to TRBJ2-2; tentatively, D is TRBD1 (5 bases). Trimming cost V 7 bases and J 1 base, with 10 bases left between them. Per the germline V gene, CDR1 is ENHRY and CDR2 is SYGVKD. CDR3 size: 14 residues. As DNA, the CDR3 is TGTGCCATCAAGGGGTCGATGAACACCGGGGAGCTGTTTTTT. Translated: CAIKGSMNTGELFF.

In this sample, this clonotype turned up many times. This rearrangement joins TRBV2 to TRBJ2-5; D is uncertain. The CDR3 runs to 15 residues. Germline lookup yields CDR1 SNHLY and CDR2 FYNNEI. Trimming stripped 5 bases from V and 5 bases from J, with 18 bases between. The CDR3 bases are TGTGCCAGCAGTAACGGCCTCCGTGCCGCGGAGACCCAGTACTTC. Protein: CASSNGLRAAETQYF.

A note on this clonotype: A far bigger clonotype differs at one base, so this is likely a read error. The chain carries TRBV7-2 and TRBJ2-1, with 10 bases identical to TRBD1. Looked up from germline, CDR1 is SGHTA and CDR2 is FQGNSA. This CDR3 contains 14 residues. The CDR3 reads CASSSGQGSDEQLF. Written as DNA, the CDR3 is TGTGCCAGCAGCTCGGGACAGGGGTCGGATGAGCAGCTCTTC.

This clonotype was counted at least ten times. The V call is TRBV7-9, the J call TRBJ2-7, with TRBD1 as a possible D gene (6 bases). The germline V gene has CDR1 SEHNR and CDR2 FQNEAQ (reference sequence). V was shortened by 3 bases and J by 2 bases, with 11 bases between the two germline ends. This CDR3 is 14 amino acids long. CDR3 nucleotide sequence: TGTGCCAGCAGCTTCTCCGGGACACCCTACGAGCAGTACTTC. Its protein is CASSFSGTPYEQYF.

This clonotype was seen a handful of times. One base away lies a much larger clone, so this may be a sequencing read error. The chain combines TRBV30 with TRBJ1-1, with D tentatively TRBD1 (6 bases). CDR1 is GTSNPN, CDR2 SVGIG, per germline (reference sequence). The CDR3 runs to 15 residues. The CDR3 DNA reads TGTGCCTGGAGTGGGGGGGCGGACCTGAACACTGAAGCTCTCTTT. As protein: CAWSGGADLNTEALF.

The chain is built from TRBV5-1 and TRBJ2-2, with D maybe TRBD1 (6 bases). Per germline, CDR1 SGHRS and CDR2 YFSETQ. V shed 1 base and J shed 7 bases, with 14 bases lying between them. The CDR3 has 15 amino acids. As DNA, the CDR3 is TGCGCCAGCAGCTTGTCCCCAGGGGCAGACGGGGAGCTGTTTTTT. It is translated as CASSLSPGADGELFF.

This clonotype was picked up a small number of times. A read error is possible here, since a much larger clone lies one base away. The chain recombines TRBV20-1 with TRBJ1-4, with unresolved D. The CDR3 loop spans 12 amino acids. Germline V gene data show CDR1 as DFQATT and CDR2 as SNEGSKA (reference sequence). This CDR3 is CSAPGRHEKPFF. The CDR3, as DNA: TGCAGTGCGCCGGGCAGGCATGAAAAACCGTTTTTT.